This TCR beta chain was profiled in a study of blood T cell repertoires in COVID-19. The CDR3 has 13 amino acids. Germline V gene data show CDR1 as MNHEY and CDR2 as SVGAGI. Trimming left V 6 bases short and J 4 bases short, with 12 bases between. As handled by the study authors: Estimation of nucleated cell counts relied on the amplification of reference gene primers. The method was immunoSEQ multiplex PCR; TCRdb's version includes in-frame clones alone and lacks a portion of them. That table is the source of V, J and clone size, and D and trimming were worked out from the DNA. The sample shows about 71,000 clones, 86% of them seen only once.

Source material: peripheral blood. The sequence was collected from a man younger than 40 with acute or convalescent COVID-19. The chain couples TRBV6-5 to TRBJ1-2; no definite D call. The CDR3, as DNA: TGTGCCAGCAGGGTGGACTCTCTCTATGGCTACACCTTC. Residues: CASRVDSLYGYTF.